This entry lists 25 T cell receptor beta chains sequenced from one sample in a study of cytomegalovirus exposure and HLA in healthy donors. The table came from immunoSEQ multiplex PCR; TCRdb's copy has only in-frame clones and leaves some out. The table has about 280,000 clones, approximately 88% seen once. Sequencing input: PBMCs. The source of these receptors is a woman under 30 in good health and CMV-seronegative.

The genes are TRBV2 and TRBJ2-1; maybe TRBD1 (5 bases). V dropped 6 bases and J dropped 6 bases, with 15 bases sitting between them. CDR3 length equals 14 residues. CDR1 and CDR2 (germline): SNHLY, FYNNEI. The CDR3 bases are TGTGCCAGCAGGGCATTACAGGTGGCCAATGAGCAGTTCTTC. It translates to CASRALQVANEQFF.

J is TRBJ1-2 and V is TRBV6-1, with D tentatively TRBD1 (5 bases). The V gene's germline CDR1 is MNHNS and CDR2 SASEGT. The CDR3 runs to 12 residues. The ends were cut back, 4 bases at V and 8 bases at J, with 11 bases in the middle. CDR3 coding DNA: TGTGCCAGCAGTGGGGGCCCGGGCGGCTACACCTTC. This sequence encodes CASSGGPGGYTF.

Concerning this clone: Other DNA sequences within the sample encode an identical CDR3. The chain uses TRBV5-1 and TRBJ1-2; maybe TRBD1 (6 bases). Germline V gene lookup returns CDR1 SGHRS and CDR2 YFSETQ. V was clipped by 0 bases and J by 5 bases, with 8 bases between them. The CDR3 is made up of 13 amino acids. The CDR3 DNA reads as TGCGCCAGCAGCTTGGACAGGGAATATGGCTACACCTTC. It yields the protein CASSLDREYGYTF.

The rearrangement joins TRBV28 to TRBJ1-1, with 8 nucleotides matching TRBD1. This CDR3 is built from 14 residues. Germline-derived CDR1 and CDR2 are MDHEN and SYDVKM. Trimming took 3 bases from V and 4 from J; bases not matched to a gene: 4. For the CDR3, the DNA is TGTGCCAGCAGTTTCGGGACAGGAATCACTGAAGCTTTCTTT. Translated: CASSFGTGITEAFF.

The chain uses TRBV7-8 and TRBJ2-7, with 7 bases lining up with TRBD2. CDR3 length: 16 residues. The trim removed 5 bases at V and 1 base at J, leaving 11 bases unmatched. CDR1 and CDR2 from the germline V gene are SGHVS and FQNEAQ. The CDR3 DNA reads as TGTGCCAGCAGCGGGAGGCCCGGGACTACTTCCTACGAGCAGTACTTC. Its protein product is CASSGRPGTTSYEQYF. The full variable domain, with the rest looked up from reference TRBV7-8 and TRBJ2-7, is GAGVSQSPRYKVAKRGQDVALRCDPISGHVSLFWYQQALGQGPEFLTYFQNEAQLDKSGLPSDRFFAERPEGSVSTLKIQRTQQEDSAVYLCASSGRPGTTSYEQYFGPGTRLTVT.

This clone was detected once. The rearrangement joins TRBV6-5 to TRBJ2-7; a possible D gene is TRBD2 (5 bases). Germline loops: CDR1 MNHEY, CDR2 SVGAGI. This CDR3 spans 15 amino acids. The ends were cut back, 2 bases at V and 3 bases at J, with 14 bases in the middle. The DNA for the CDR3 is TGTGCCAGCAGTTACCAGCTAGCTAGGGACTACGAGCAGTACTTC. Its protein is CASSYQLARDYEQYF.

V usage is TRBV19 and J usage is TRBJ2-3, with a possible D match to TRBD1 (6 bases). V was pared by 5 bases and J by 0 bases, with 15 bases between. The CDR3 extends over 16 amino acids. In germline, CDR1 is LNHDA, CDR2 SQIVND (reference sequence). The CDR3 DNA reads TGTGCCAGTAGTCCGACGGACAGCCAGAGCACAGATACGCAGTATTTT. Translated: CASSPTDSQSTDTQYF.

The chain couples TRBV27 to TRBJ2-3; 9 positions agree with TRBD2. V was clipped by 8 bases and J by 1 base; unmatched bases: 7. The V gene's germline CDR1 is MNHEY and CDR2 SMNVEV (reference sequence). The CDR3 sequence is 15 residues long. The DNA of the CDR3 is TGTGCCAGCGGACCTTGGACTAGCGGCACAGATACGCAGTATTTT. As protein: CASGPWTSGTDTQYF.

This clone is a singleton in its sample. The V and J genes are TRBV25-1 and TRBJ1-1, with TRBD1 matching over 8 bases. The germline CDR1 and CDR2 sequences are MGHDK and SYGVNS. V lost 2 bases to trimming and J lost 11 bases; unmatched junction nucleotides: 10. The CDR3 length is 14 residues. Written as DNA, the CDR3 is TGTGCCAGCAGTGAAAGTAGGACAGGGAGGACGGCTTTCTTT. This translates into CASSESRTGRTAFF.

The J gene is TRBJ1-5, the V gene TRBV7-2; possible D gene TRBD1, 5 bases. Trimming took 2 bases from V and 4 from J, leaving 9 bases between them. CDR3 length: 14 amino acids. The germline CDR1 and CDR2 sequences are SGHTA and FQGNSA. The CDR3 spells CASSLRGINQPQHF. CDR3 bases: TGTGCCAGCAGCTTACGGGGGATAAATCAGCCCCAGCATTTT.

This clone has just one count. The gene calls are TRBV29-1 and TRBJ1-1, with TRBD1 identical over 7 bases. Germline V gene lookup returns CDR1 SQVTM and CDR2 ANQGSEA. The CDR3 is 14 residues long. J was trimmed by 6 bases and V by 3 bases; bases with no gene match: 10. The CDR3 DNA sequence: TGCAGCGTTGAGCCACGACCAACAGGGGCTGAAGCTTTCTTT. This translates into CSVEPRPTGAEAFF.

This clone has just one count. The J gene is TRBJ2-7, the V gene TRBV19; 8 nucleotides agree with TRBD2. The J segment lost 2 bases and the V segment lost 5 bases, leaving 2 bases of the junction unmatched. The CDR3 totals 13 residues. From germline, CDR1 is LNHDA and CDR2 SQIVND (reference sequence). The CDR3 coding sequence is TGTGCCAGTAGTCCGGGAGGGCCCTACGAGCAGTACTTC. Encoded protein: CASSPGGPYEQYF.

The V and J genes are TRBV30 and TRBJ1-5; a possible D gene is TRBD1 (5 bases). The V and J ends lost 5 bases and 7 bases respectively, with 9 bases between them. This CDR3 spans 11 amino acids. Germline V gene sequence: CDR1 GTSNPN, CDR2 SVGIG (reference sequence). CDR3: CAWGGSQPQHF. The CDR3 coding sequence is TGTGCCTGGGGGGGGTCGCAGCCCCAGCATTTT.

This clone was seen a few times. This chain links TRBV6-6 with TRBJ1-5, with unresolved D. Germline CDR1 is MNHNY and CDR2 is SVGAGI (reference sequence). The CDR3 has 14 residues. The V end was cut by 7 bases, the J end by 1 base, with 11 bases between. The CDR3 coding sequence is TGTGCCAGCACTCAAGGAGGGAGCAATCAGCCCCAGCATTTT. Protein sequence: CASTQGGSNQPQHF.

This sequence joins TRBV7-9 and TRBJ2-7; the D gene is possibly TRBD1 (7 bases). Looked up from germline, CDR1 is SEHNR and CDR2 is FQNEAQ (reference sequence). The CDR3 extends over 12 amino acids. V gave up 11 bases and J gave up 2 bases, with 13 bases separating them. CDR3 bases: TGTGCCGGCGGGACAGCCACCTACGAGCAGTACTTC. Its protein product is CAGGTATYEQYF. The variable domain in full, with the rest retrieved from reference TRBV7-9 and TRBJ2-7, is DTGVSQNPRHKITKRGQNVTFRCDPISEHNRLYWYRQTLGQGPEFLTYFQNEAQLEKSRLLSDRFSAERPKGSFSTLEIQRTEQGDSAMYLCAGGTATYEQYFGPGTRLTVT.

Concerning this clone itself: Within the sample, other DNA sequences also encode this same CDR3. The rearrangement links TRBV2 to TRBJ2-2, with a possible D match to TRBD1 (6 bases). Trimming removed 6 bases from V and 5 bases from J, with 10 bases in between. CDR3 size: 13 residues. The germline V gene encodes CDR1 SNHLY and CDR2 FYNNEI. CDR3 sequence reads: CASRETGTGELFF. CDR3 sequence (DNA): TGTGCCAGCAGGGAAACAGGGACCGGGGAGCTGTTTTTT. The variable domain in full, completed from reference TRBV2 and TRBJ2-2, reads EPEVTQTPSHQVTQMGQEVILRCVPISNHLYFYWYRQILGQKVEFLVSFYNNEISEKSEIFDDQFSVERPDGSNFTLKIRSTKLEDSAMYFCASRETGTGELFFGEGSRLTVL.

This chain joins TRBV4-3 and TRBJ2-7; TRBD2 agrees at 8 bases. This CDR3 is 18 amino acids long. Germline CDR1 LGHNA, CDR2 YSLEER. Trimming removed 0 bases from V and 0 bases from J; junction bases left unmatched: 10. The CDR3 spells CASSQDPVGAGGSYEQYF. DNA of the CDR3: TGCGCCAGCAGCCAAGATCCCGTAGGGGCGGGAGGCTCCTACGAGCAGTACTTC.

The rearrangement links TRBV28 to TRBJ1-5, with D unclear. Germline CDR1 MDHEN, CDR2 SYDVKM. The CDR3 length is 15 residues. V was trimmed by 5 bases and J by 2 bases, leaving 13 bases between them. The CDR3 spells CASSGGSAGNQPQHF. DNA for the CDR3: TGTGCCAGCAGTGGTGGAAGTGCGGGCAATCAGCCCCAGCATTTT.

The chain is built from TRBV28 and TRBJ1-4, with D maybe TRBD1 (5 bases). Germline CDR1 MDHEN, CDR2 SYDVKM. V was trimmed by 3 bases and J by 0 bases, leaving 23 bases between them. CDR3 length equals 20 residues. CDR3 DNA sequence: TGTGCCAGCAGTTTTCCCCACGACTTGCAGGGCGAAGCAACTAATGAAAAACTGTTTTTT. Protein product: CASSFPHDLQGEATNEKLFF.

The J gene is TRBJ2-7, the V gene TRBV6-1, with D unresolved. Trimming left V 3 bases short and J 3 bases short, with 9 bases between. This CDR3 is 13 amino acids long. Germline assignment: CDR1 MNHNS and CDR2 SASEGT. The CDR3 is CASSDQLIYEQYF. The DNA for the CDR3 is TGTGCCAGCAGTGATCAACTGATCTACGAGCAGTACTTC.

The chain couples TRBV11-1 to TRBJ2-7; D perhaps matches TRBD2 (6 bases). CDR3 length: 14 amino acids. V shed 6 bases and J shed 4 bases, with 16 bases lying between them. Per the germline V gene, CDR1 is SGHAT and CDR2 is FQDESV (reference sequence). This CDR3 reads CASRDSGREYEQYF. CDR3 DNA sequence: TGTGCCAGCAGGGATAGCGGAAGAGAGTACGAGCAGTACTTC.

This clone was counted between two and nine times. The chain employs TRBV27 and TRBJ1-2, with TRBD1 identical over 8 bases. Germline lookup yields CDR1 MNHEY and CDR2 SMNVEV (reference sequence). J lost 6 bases, V lost 4 bases, and 7 bases had no gene match. The CDR3 loop spans 14 amino acids. The CDR3 sequence is CASSSGGARDGYTF. The DNA for the CDR3 is TGTGCCAGCAGTTCAGGGGGCGCAAGGGATGGCTACACCTTC.

The rearrangement joins TRBV11-2 to TRBJ2-3; 12 bases fit TRBD1. This CDR3 comprises 16 residues. The V gene's germline CDR1 is SGHAT and CDR2 FQNNGV. The V gene end was trimmed by 2 bases and the J gene end by 3 bases; junction bases not matched to a gene: 3. CDR3 amino acids: CASSLRDRGPTDTQYF. The CDR3, as DNA: TGTGCCAGCAGCTTACGGGACAGGGGGCCTACAGATACGCAGTATTTT.

This clone was observed a single time. This chain joins TRBV18 and TRBJ2-1; 7 positions agree with TRBD2. The germline gives CDR1 KGHSH, CDR2 LQKENI. CDR3 length: 14 amino acids. The V segment lost 2 bases and the J segment 10 bases; nucleotides outside the gene matches: 8. In DNA form, the CDR3 reads TGTGCCAGCTCACCAAAGGCGAGCGGGGTCGAGCAGTTCTTC. Its protein product is CASSPKASGVEQFF.

The genes are TRBV7-8 and TRBJ2-7; 8 bases agree with TRBD1. The V segment lost 3 bases and the J segment 3 bases; nucleotides outside the gene matches: 10. The CDR3 covers 16 residues. The V gene's germline CDR1 is SGHVS and CDR2 FQNEAQ. CDR3 nucleotide sequence: TGTGCCAGCAGCTTGAACCGACAGGGGCTTTACTACGAGCAGTACTTC. Translated: CASSLNRQGLYYEQYF.